The T cell receptor (beta chain) described here comes from a study of blood T cell repertoires in COVID-19. Study background: Acute and convalescent COVID-19 specimens originated in the United States, Italy and Spain. PBMCs, B-cell-depleted T cells, or T cells provided the cDNA or gDNA that made up the material.

TCRdb keeps only in-frame clones here, not all; method: immunoSEQ multiplex PCR. In the table there are about half a million clones, roughly nine tenths of which are singletons. In Seattle, patients joined the study during active infection and were tracked longitudinally. This CDR3 region has 14 residues. The germline CDR1 and CDR2 sequences are MNHEY and SMNVEV (reference sequence). Trimming cost V 5 bases and J 4 bases; bases outside gene matches: 5. What was sequenced was peripheral blood. This clonotype originated in a man between 18 and 29 years old with COVID-19, enrolled during active disease. V is TRBV27 and J is TRBJ2-7, with 10 bases aligning to TRBD2. CDR3 in amino acids: CASSGGLARYEQYF. As DNA, the CDR3 is TGTGCCAGCAGTGGGGGACTAGCGCGTTACGAGCAGTACTTC.